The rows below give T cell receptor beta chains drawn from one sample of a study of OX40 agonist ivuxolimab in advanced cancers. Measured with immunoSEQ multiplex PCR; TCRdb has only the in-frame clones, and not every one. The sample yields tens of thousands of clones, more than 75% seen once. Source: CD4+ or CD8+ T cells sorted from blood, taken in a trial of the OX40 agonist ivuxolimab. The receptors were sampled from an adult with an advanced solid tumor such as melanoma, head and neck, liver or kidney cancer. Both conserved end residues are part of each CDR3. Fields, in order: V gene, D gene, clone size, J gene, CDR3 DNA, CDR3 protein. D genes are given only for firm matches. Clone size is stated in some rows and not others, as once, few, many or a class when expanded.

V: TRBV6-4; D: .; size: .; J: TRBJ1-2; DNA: TGTGCCAGCAGTGACTCGATTGGTAACTATGGCTACACCTTC; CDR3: CASSDSIGNYGYTF
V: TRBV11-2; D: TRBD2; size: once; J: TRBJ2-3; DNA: TGTGCCAGCAGCAGAACTAGCGCCCCCTCAGATACGCAGTATTTT; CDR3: CASSRTSAPSDTQYF
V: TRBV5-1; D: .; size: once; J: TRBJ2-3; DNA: TGCGCCAGCAGCTTACGGAAGCCTAGCACAGATACGCAGTATTTT; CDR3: CASSLRKPSTDTQYF
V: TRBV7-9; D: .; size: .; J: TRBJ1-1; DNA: TGTGCCAGCAGCTTAGTTTTGAGGGGGAGAACTGAAGCTTTCTTT; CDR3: CASSLVLRGRTEAFF
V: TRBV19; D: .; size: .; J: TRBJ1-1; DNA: TGTGCCAGTAGGACTCAGCAAGACACTGAAGCTTTCTTT; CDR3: CASRTQQDTEAFF
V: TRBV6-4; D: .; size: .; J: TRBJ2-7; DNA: TGTGCCAGCAGTCGCCTAGACCGGGACTGGGAGAGGAGAAGCTCCTACGAGCAGTACTTC; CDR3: CASSRLDRDWERRSSYEQYF
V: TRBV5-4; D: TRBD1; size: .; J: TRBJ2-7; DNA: TGTGCCAGCAGCCCGGGACAGCGAGGCGAGCAGTACTTC; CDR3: CASSPGQRGEQYF
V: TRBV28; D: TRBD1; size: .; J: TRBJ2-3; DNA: TGTGCCAGCAGTCCACCGTTAGGACAGGGGGGTCGCACAGATACGCAGTATTTT; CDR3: CASSPPLGQGGRTDTQYF
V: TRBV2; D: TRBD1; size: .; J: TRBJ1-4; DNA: TGTGCCAGCAGTGAATCGGGACAGTTTAATGAAAAACTGTTTTTT; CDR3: CASSESGQFNEKLFF
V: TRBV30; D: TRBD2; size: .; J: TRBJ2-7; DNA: TGTGCCTGGAGTGTACCGGGACTAGTTTACGAGCAGTACTTC; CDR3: CAWSVPGLVYEQYF
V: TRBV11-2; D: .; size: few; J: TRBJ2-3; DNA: TGTGCCAGCAGCCCGGGACTCCCCACAGATACGCAGTATTTT; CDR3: CASSPGLPTDTQYF
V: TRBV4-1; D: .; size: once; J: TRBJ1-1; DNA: TGCGCCAGCAGCCAAGTCTCGGGGCAGTACACTGAAGCTTTCTTT; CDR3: CASSQVSGQYTEAFF
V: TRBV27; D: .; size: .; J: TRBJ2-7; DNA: TGTGCCAGTCGTCTAGGGCAGTTCTACGAGCAGTACTTC; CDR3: CASRLGQFYEQYF
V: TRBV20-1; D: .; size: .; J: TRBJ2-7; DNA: TGCAGTGCGGACTATTCCTACGAGCAGTACTTC; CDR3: CSADYSYEQYF
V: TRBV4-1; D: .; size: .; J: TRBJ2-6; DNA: TGCGCCAGCAGCCAAGAAAGGGGGACGGGGGCCAACGTCCTGACTTTC; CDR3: CASSQERGTGANVLTF
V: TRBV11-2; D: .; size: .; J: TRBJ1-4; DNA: TGTGCCAGCAGTACCACTAGGGGGAATAATGAAAAACTGTTTTTT; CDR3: CASSTTRGNNEKLFF
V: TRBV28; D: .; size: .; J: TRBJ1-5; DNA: TGTGCCAGCAGCCCGGGAGACGGTCGAAATCAGCCCCAGCATTTT; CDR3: CASSPGDGRNQPQHF
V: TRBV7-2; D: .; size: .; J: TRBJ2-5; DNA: TGTGCCAGCAGCTCGGGTCCTTGGACAAAGACCCAGTACTTC; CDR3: CASSSGPWTKTQYF
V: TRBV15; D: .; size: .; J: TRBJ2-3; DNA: TGTGCCACCAGCAGCATACACTTCACCACAGATACGCAGTATTTT; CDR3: CATSSIHFTTDTQYF
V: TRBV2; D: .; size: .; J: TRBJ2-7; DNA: TGTGCCAGCAGGAGGGAATACGAGCAGTACTTC; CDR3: CASRREYEQYF
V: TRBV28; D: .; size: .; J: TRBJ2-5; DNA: TGTGCCACCCTTGGGGCCGACCAAGAGACCCAGTACTTC; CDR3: CATLGADQETQYF
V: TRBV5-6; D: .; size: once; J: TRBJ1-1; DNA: TGTGCCAGCAGCTTATTTTCCCCCTCGGCAGGGTGGAACACTGAAGCTTTCTTT; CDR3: CASSLFSPSAGWNTEAFF
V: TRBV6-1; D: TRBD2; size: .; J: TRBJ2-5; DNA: TGTGCCAGCAGTGAAGCATCGGGGGGGAGCGAGACCCAGTACTTC; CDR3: CASSEASGGSETQYF
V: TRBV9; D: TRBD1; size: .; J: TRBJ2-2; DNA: TGTGCCAGCAGCACGCGACAGGGGGCGAACACCGGGGAGCTGTTTTTT; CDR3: CASSTRQGANTGELFF
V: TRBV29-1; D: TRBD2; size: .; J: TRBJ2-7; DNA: TGCAGCGTTGAAACTAGCGGGAACACCTACGAGCAGTACTTC; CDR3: CSVETSGNTYEQYF
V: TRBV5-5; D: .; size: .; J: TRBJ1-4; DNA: TGTGCCAGCAGCCCCAGGGAAGTAGGGGCTAATGAAAAACTGTTTTTT; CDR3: CASSPREVGANEKLFF
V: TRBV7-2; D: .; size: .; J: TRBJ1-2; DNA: TGTGCCAGCAGCCCAAATCAGGCGAACTATGGCTACACCTTC; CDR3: CASSPNQANYGYTF
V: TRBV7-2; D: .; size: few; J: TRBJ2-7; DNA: TGTGCCAGCACCTGGGGGGGACAAACGGCCTACGAGCAGTACTTC; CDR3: CASTWGGQTAYEQYF
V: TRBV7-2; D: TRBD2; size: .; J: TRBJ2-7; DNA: TGTGCCAGCAGCCCCGGGGGGGGTATGGTCGAGCAGTACTTC; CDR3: CASSPGGGMVEQYF
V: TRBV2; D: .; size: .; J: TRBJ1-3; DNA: TGTGCCAGCAGCCCACAATGGGGTCCCTCTGGAAACACCATATATTTT; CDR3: CASSPQWGPSGNTIYF
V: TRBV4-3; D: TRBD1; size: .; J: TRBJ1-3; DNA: TGCGCCAGCAGCCAAGGCCCACAGGGGGTTGGAAACACCATATATTTT; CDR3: CASSQGPQGVGNTIYF
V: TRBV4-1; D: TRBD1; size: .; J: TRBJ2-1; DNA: TGCGCCAGCAGCCCTCAGCATAGGCCGGGACAGGGATATGCCAGCTCCTACAATGAGCAGTTCTTC; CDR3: CASSPQHRPGQGYASSYNEQFF
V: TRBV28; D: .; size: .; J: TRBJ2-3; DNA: TGTGCCAGCAGCCCGGTGGGACTCCGCACAGATACGCAGTATTTT; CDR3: CASSPVGLRTDTQYF